The T cell receptor beta chain under discussion was sequenced for a study of EBV T-cell therapy then PD-1 blockade in nasopharyngeal carcinoma. Treatment indicated: AdE1-LMPpoly-expanded autologous EBV-specific T-cell therapy followed by anti-PD-1 nivolumab. On this clone: Its antigen is not identified.

Assay: immunoSEQ multiplex PCR; the TCRdb copy retains only in-frame clones and omits some. The sample has approximately 23,000 clones; roughly four fifths are singletons. Germline CDR1 reads MRHNA; CDR2 reads SNTAGT. The V gene end was trimmed by 2 bases and the J gene end by 0 bases; junction bases not matched to a gene: 3. CDR3 length: 16 amino acids. Specimen: CD8+ T cells from blood, collected at day -245 from a patient whose treatment included autologous EBV-specific T cells and nivolumab. The chain is built from TRBV6-4 and TRBJ2-3; 9 bases align to TRBD2. The sequence came from a man aged 40-49 years with nasopharyngeal carcinoma. The CDR3 DNA reads TGTGCCAGCAGTGACAATAGCGGGGGAAGCACAGATACGCAGTATTTT. It translates to CASSDNSGGSTDTQYF.